This T cell receptor (beta chain) was recorded in a study of T cell responses to AZD1222 COVID-19 vaccine. Study outcomes and limitations: Donors in the cohort were predominantly white British and more often female, and clonal diversity was possibly underestimated. The study identified only a handful of AZD1222 recipients as seropositive at baseline.

A remark on this clone: The antigen remains unidentified.

Libraries were prepared by immunoSEQ multiplex PCR; TCRdb keeps only in-frame clonotypes and omits some of them. The table lists around 99,000 clones, 70% to 90% of them singletons. Per the germline V gene, CDR1 is SGHNT and CDR2 is YYREEE (reference sequence). Trimming pared 3 bases from V and 3 bases from J, leaving 12 bases between. This CDR3 comprises 14 residues. The sequenced sample was peripheral blood, obtained on day 0 of MenACWY control vaccination. This chain links TRBV5-4 with TRBJ2-5; tentatively, D is TRBD2 (5 bases). The receptor comes from an adult in good health. Written as DNA, the CDR3 is TGTGCCAGCAGCTCCCAGAGGGCGGAAGAGACCCAGTACTTC. Residues: CASSSQRAEETQYF.